This T cell receptor (beta chain) was sequenced in a study of Ad26.COV2.S vaccination and SARS-CoV-2 variants. For the study at large: Recipients of Ad26.COV2.S got it intramuscularly, once or twice 56 days apart.

Germline V gene data show CDR1 as KGHSH and CDR2 as LQKENI. This CDR3 has 12 amino acids. The V end lost 6 bases, the J end lost 4 bases, and 9 bases lay between the germline ends. Treatment given: about 20 received Ad26.COV2.S at low or high dose, single or two shots; about 5 received placebo; per-sample allocation not given. Sampling occurred on day 63 after the first vaccine or placebo injection. A Boston adult aged 18-55 years was the donor. Study-wide points: Compared with placebo recipients, vaccine recipients had higher spike-specific TCR breadth.

With respect to this clone: Antigen: not known.

This table comes from immunoSEQ multiplex PCR, and its TCRdb copy is limited to in-frame clones, with some not included. Among hundreds of thousands of clones, 89% were seen once, and the ten largest hold roughly 1.5%. The sequence came from a person between 18 and 59 years old who received the Ad26.COV2.S COVID-19 vaccine or a placebo. This chain links TRBV18 with TRBJ1-1; unclear D gene. The sample here was peripheral blood, taken in a trial of Ad26.COV2.S vaccine versus placebo. DNA for the CDR3: TGTGCCAGCTCCGAGGGCCCCACTGAAGCTTTCTTT. Protein sequence: CASSEGPTEAFF.